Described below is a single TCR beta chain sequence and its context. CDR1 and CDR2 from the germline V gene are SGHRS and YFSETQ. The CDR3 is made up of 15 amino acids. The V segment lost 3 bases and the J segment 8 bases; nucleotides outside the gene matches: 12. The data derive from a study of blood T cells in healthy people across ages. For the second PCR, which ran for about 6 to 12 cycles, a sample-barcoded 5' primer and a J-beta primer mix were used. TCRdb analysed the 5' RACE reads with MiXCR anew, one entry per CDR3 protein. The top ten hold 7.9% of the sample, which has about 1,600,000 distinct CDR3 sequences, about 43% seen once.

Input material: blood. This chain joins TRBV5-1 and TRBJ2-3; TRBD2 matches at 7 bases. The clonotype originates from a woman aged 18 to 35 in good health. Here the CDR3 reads CASSSSGEIPGTQYF. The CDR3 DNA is TGCGCCAGCAGCTCTAGCGGAGAGATACCAGGTACGCAGTATTTT.